These 31 T cell receptor beta chains originate from one sample sequenced in a study of somatic mutations in cytotoxic T cells in rheumatoid arthritis (dated by TCRdb to between 2016 and 2019). The library came from the immunoSEQ multiplex PCR assay. TCRdb took over this immuneACCESS table, retaining in-frame rearrangements with V and J assigned. Such tables are incomplete; in checked studies, under half of the missing clones stem from an unresolved V gene, and the remainder is unexplained. The sample table holds 7,100 or so clones, of which around four fifths were seen once. Roughly 9.7% of the sample is in the top ten clones. Sequenced: CD8+ T cells sorted from blood. The receptor source for this set is an adult with rheumatoid arthritis.

The chain is built from TRBV9 and TRBJ2-5; the match to TRBD2 covers 8 bases. V gave up 4 bases and J gave up 5 bases; unmatched junction bases: 10. Germline CDR1 SGDLS, CDR2 YYNGEE. The CDR3 length is 15 residues. In nucleotides, the CDR3 is TGTGCCAGCAGCTCCCACGGGGGGGAGGGGGAGACCCAGTACTTC. This codes for CASSSHGGEGETQYF.

The gene calls are TRBV9 and TRBJ2-2; TRBD1 aligns across 8 bases. V lost 0 bases, J lost 5 bases, and 3 bases stayed unmatched. CDR1 and CDR2 from the germline V gene are SGDLS and YYNGEE. The CDR3 is 15 residues long. The CDR3: CASSVGQGRTGELFF. The CDR3 coding sequence is TGTGCCAGCAGCGTAGGACAGGGGAGAACCGGGGAGCTGTTTTTT.

The V and J genes are TRBV18 and TRBJ1-4, with D tentatively TRBD1 (6 bases). In germline, CDR1 is KGHSH, CDR2 LQKENI. Trimming stripped 0 bases from V and 3 bases from J, with 11 bases between. This CDR3 region has 16 residues. This CDR3 is CASSPPGGPANEKLFF. CDR3 in DNA: TGTGCCAGCTCACCACCGGGGGGCCCGGCTAATGAAAAACTGTTTTTT.

The DNA for the CDR3 is TGTGCCAGCAGTTCCAGGTTGGGGGGAGCTCCCTATGGCTACACCTTC. Translation gives CASSSRLGGAPYGYTF. The V and J genes are TRBV27 and TRBJ1-2, with a weak D call TRBD1 (5 bases). V lost 4 bases and J lost 4, with 19 bases in between. The CDR3 sequence is 16 residues long. The germline gives CDR1 MNHEY, CDR2 SMNVEV (reference sequence).

The V gene is TRBV19, the J gene TRBJ2-4; a weak D match, TRBD1 (5 bases). Germline CDR1 and CDR2: LNHDA and SQIVND (reference sequence). V was shortened by 4 bases and J by 0 bases, with 10 bases between the two germline ends. The CDR3 spans 15 residues. CDR3 bases: TGTGCCAGTAGTACTTGGGGCCTAGCCAAAAACATTCAGTACTTC. Amino acid sequence: CASSTWGLAKNIQYF.

This rearrangement joins TRBV5-1 to TRBJ1-2; a possible D gene is TRBD1 (5 bases). This CDR3 is 16 amino acids long. V shed 2 bases and J shed 2 bases, with 16 bases lying between them. From germline, CDR1 is SGHRS and CDR2 YFSETQ. CDR3 sequence: CASSFSGTNKNYGYTF. Here the CDR3 DNA reads TGCGCCAGCAGCTTCTCCGGGACTAACAAAAACTATGGCTACACCTTC. Filled out from reference TRBV5-1 and TRBJ1-2, the complete variable domain reads KAGVTQTPRYLIKTRGQQVTLSCSPISGHRSVSWYQQTPGQGLQFLFEYFSETQRNKGNFPGRFSGRQFSNSRSEMNVSTLELGDSALYLCASSFSGTNKNYGYTFGSGTRLTVV.

This chain links TRBV25-1 with TRBJ2-3, with 8 bases lining up with TRBD1. CDR1 is MGHDK, CDR2 SYGVNS, per germline. The CDR3 consists of 14 residues. The junction had 3 bases not matched to a gene; V was cut back by 6 bases and J by 1 base. The CDR3 bases are TGTGCCAGCAGGCAGGGGGCAGGCACAGATACGCAGTATTTT. Protein: CASRQGAGTDTQYF.

The rearrangement joins TRBV11-2 to TRBJ2-5; no clear D gene. The V gene lost 5 bases and the J gene lost 1 base, with 8 bases spanning the gap. In germline, CDR1 is SGHAT, CDR2 FQNNGV. CDR3 size: 13 residues. CDR3 nucleotides: TGTGCCAGCAGCCGCTACAGCCAAGAGACCCAGTACTTC. Translation gives CASSRYSQETQYF.

The V call is TRBV27, the J call TRBJ2-4, with D hard to call. The CDR3 length is 13 residues. The V end was cut by 4 bases, the J end by 9 bases, with 13 bases between. Germline V lookup: CDR1 MNHEY, CDR2 SMNVEV (reference sequence). CDR3 loop: CASSSGVRGIQYF. The CDR3 DNA is TGTGCCAGCAGTTCGGGCGTTAGAGGCATTCAGTACTTC.

This chain links TRBV10-3 with TRBJ2-3, with 9 bases matching TRBD1. The CDR3 contains 15 residues. With V trimmed by 10 bases and J by 0 bases, 8 bases remained unmatched. Germline lookup yields CDR1 ENHRY and CDR2 SYGVKD. The CDR3 is CASLMDRGSTDTQYF. DNA for the CDR3: TGTGCCAGCCTGATGGACAGGGGTAGCACAGATACGCAGTATTTT.

The chain combines TRBV9 with TRBJ1-1; maybe TRBD1 (6 bases). The CDR3 runs 15 residues. V lost 3 bases, J lost 0 bases, and 12 bases lay in between. The germline CDR1 and CDR2 sequences are SGDLS and YYNGEE. The CDR3 sequence: CASSGGGRMNTEAFF. CDR3 sequence (DNA): TGTGCCAGCAGCGGAGGGGGACGGATGAACACTGAAGCTTTCTTT.

This clone was recorded a few times. The V gene is TRBV6-6, the J gene TRBJ2-3; TRBD1 agrees at 9 bases. This CDR3 region has 16 residues. From germline, CDR1 is MNHNY and CDR2 SVGAGI (reference sequence). Trimming took 3 bases from V and 4 from J; bases not matched to a gene: 8. CDR3 in amino acids: CASSYRTGVVADTQYF. CDR3 nucleotides: TGTGCCAGCAGTTATCGGACAGGGGTCGTGGCAGATACGCAGTATTTT.

In its sample, this clone was seen a few times. The chain recombines TRBV4-1 with TRBJ1-5; D unresolved. Trimming removed 1 base from V and 0 bases from J, with 7 bases in between. The CDR3 contains 15 residues. The germline V gene encodes CDR1 MGHRA and CDR2 YSYEKL. The CDR3 loop reads CASSQVRNSNQPQHF. The CDR3 coding sequence is TGCGCCAGCAGCCAAGTCAGGAATAGCAATCAGCCCCAGCATTTT.

This rearrangement joins TRBV28 to TRBJ1-2; D unclear. Germline V gene sequence: CDR1 MDHEN, CDR2 SYDVKM. V was pared by 4 bases and J by 2 bases, with 5 bases between. The CDR3 has 12 residues. The CDR3 DNA reads TGTGCCAGCAGTTCGGGGAACTATGGCTACACCTTC. Amino acids: CASSSGNYGYTF.

The CDR3 nucleotides are TGTGCCAGCAGTGGCCTCTCTGGGGCCAACGTCCTGACTTTC. Residues: CASSGLSGANVLTF. The J gene is TRBJ2-6, the V gene TRBV25-1; no clear D. Trimming stripped 4 bases from V and 0 bases from J, with 4 bases between. The CDR3 contains 14 residues. Per the germline V gene, CDR1 is MGHDK and CDR2 is SYGVNS.

The gene calls are TRBV6-5 and TRBJ2-1; possible D gene TRBD1, 6 bases. Germline lookup yields CDR1 MNHEY and CDR2 SVGAGI. V was cut by 7 bases and J by 4 bases, with 17 bases left in between. This CDR3 comprises 15 residues. CDR3 sequence reads: CASTPRSDSYNEQFF. The CDR3 bases are TGTGCCAGCACCCCCCGTTCGGACAGTTACAATGAGCAGTTCTTC.

The chain links TRBV28 to TRBJ1-1; no reliable D call. Per germline, CDR1 MDHEN and CDR2 SYDVKM. V was pared by 6 bases and J by 1 base, with 15 bases between. The CDR3 runs 15 residues. CDR3 DNA sequence: TGTGCCAGCAGGGGAGGAGCCGTGGAGAACACTGAAGCTTTCTTT. It codes for CASRGGAVENTEAFF.

The rearrangement joins TRBV11-2 to TRBJ2-2; 8 nucleotides match TRBD2. Germline CDR1 and CDR2: SGHAT and FQNNGV. The CDR3 is 13 amino acids. Losses at the gene ends were 5 bases for V and 6 bases for J; bases not matched to a gene: 2. CDR3 residues: CASSRGGSGELFF. The DNA of the CDR3 is TGTGCCAGCAGCCGGGGGGGTTCCGGGGAGCTGTTTTTT.

Remarks on this clone: At one end the junction does not follow the germline gene, possibly because of a read error. The chain links TRBV9 to TRBJ1-2, with D possibly being TRBD1 (6 bases). The CDR3 covers 16 residues. CDR1 is SGDLS, CDR2 YYNGEE, per germline. The CDR3 here is CASSEASRGPKYGYTF. DNA for the CDR3: TGTGCCAGCAGCGAGGCGTCCAGGGGTCCTAAATATGGCTACACCTTC.

The V gene is TRBV11-2, the J gene TRBJ2-1; 8 nucleotides line up with TRBD1. The ends lost 1 base at V and 7 bases at J; junction bases unmatched: 3. Germline loops: CDR1 SGHAT, CDR2 FQNNGV. The CDR3 is 14 residues long. In DNA, the CDR3 is TGTGCCAGCAGCTTAGTGTACAGGGGGAATGAGCAGTTCTTC. This sequence encodes CASSLVYRGNEQFF.

This sequence joins TRBV10-2 and TRBJ2-3, with D uncertain. The germline gives CDR1 WSHSY, CDR2 SAAADI. Trimming took off 8 bases at V and 6 bases at J, with 12 bases between the two ends. The CDR3 consists of 12 residues. The DNA for the CDR3 is TGCGCCAGCGAGGCCCGGGTCGATACGCAGTATTTT. Protein sequence: CASEARVDTQYF.

This clone has more than one count but fewer than ten. V and J are TRBV27 and TRBJ2-3, with D tentatively TRBD2 (7 bases). The CDR3 has 17 amino acids. In germline, CDR1 is MNHEY, CDR2 SMNVEV (reference sequence). Trimming pared 2 bases from V and 5 bases from J, leaving 20 bases between. CDR3 bases: TGTGCCAGCAGTTTAATGAGCTGGCGGGGGCTCAGAGATACGCAGTATTTT. Translation: CASSLMSWRGLRDTQYF.

J is TRBJ1-1 and V is TRBV7-9; D is possibly TRBD1 (5 bases). The CDR3 is 13 residues long. Trimming removed 5 bases at V and 4 bases at J, with 11 bases between. Germline loops: CDR1 SEHNR, CDR2 FQNEAQ (reference sequence). The chain's CDR3 is CASSVREGTEAFF. The CDR3, as DNA: TGTGCCAGCAGCGTCAGGGAGGGCACTGAAGCTTTCTTT. The complete variable domain, with remaining parts taken from reference TRBV7-9 and TRBJ1-1, reads DTGVSQNPRHKITKRGQNVTFRCDPISEHNRLYWYRQTLGQGPEFLTYFQNEAQLEKSRLLSDRFSAERPKGSFSTLEIQRTEQGDSAMYLCASSVREGTEAFFGQGTRLTVV.

The rearrangement links TRBV5-6 to TRBJ1-2; the D gene is possibly TRBD1 (5 bases). V gave up 3 bases and J gave up 8 bases, with 32 bases separating them. The CDR3 extends over 19 amino acids. CDR1 and CDR2 (germline): SGHDT, YYEEEE. The CDR3 spells CASSSPDAATDTISRGYTF. The CDR3 nucleotides read TGTGCCAGCAGCTCCCCCGACGCCGCGACAGATACTATTTCTCGGGGCTACACCTTC.

The chain has TRBV28 and TRBJ2-1, with 12 bases identical to TRBD2. The germline V gene has CDR1 MDHEN and CDR2 SYDVKM. After removal of 4 bases from V and 9 bases from J, the junction contained 10 bases not matched to a gene. The CDR3 covers 16 residues. CDR3 nucleotides: TGTGCCAGCAGTTCGCCAGCTAGCGGGGGGGCCGGTGAGCAGTTCTTC. It yields the protein CASSSPASGGAGEQFF.

The chain links TRBV18 to TRBJ2-5, with 11 nucleotides matching TRBD1. The end of the DNA fits TRBJ2-7 better, so the J call may be wrong. This CDR3 region has 14 residues. The germline V gene encodes CDR1 KGHSH and CDR2 LQKENI. The CDR3 region is CASSPGTGGYEQYF. The CDR3 nucleotides read TGTGCCAGCTCACCCGGGACAGGGGGATACGAGCAGTACTTC.

Here the CDR3 reads CASSLGQGSSGNTIYF. The CDR3 DNA sequence: TGCGCCAGCAGCCTCGGACAGGGGAGCTCTGGAAACACCATATATTTT. The chain employs TRBV5-1 and TRBJ1-3, with 9 bases lining up with TRBD1. Trimming cost V 4 bases and J 0 bases; bases outside gene matches: 5. CDR3 size: 16 residues. Germline lookup yields CDR1 SGHRS and CDR2 YFSETQ.

This chain joins TRBV7-2 and TRBJ2-5; D assignment may be TRBD1 or TRBD2 (5 bases each). V was pared by 4 bases and J by 10 bases, with 16 bases between. CDR1 and CDR2 (germline): SGHTA, FQGNSA. The length of the CDR3 is 13 residues. The CDR3 nucleotides read TGTGCCAGCAGCTCGGACTTAGTGGGGCGCCAGTACTTC. This translates into CASSSDLVGRQYF.

This clone was seen a few times. CDR3 DNA sequence: TGTGCCATCAGTGCCGGGGAAGCTGGCTACACCTTC. The encoded protein is CAISAGEAGYTF. The chain is built from TRBV10-3 and TRBJ1-2; the D is unclear. Germline V CDR1 and CDR2: ENHRY, SYGVKD. The CDR3 is 12 residues long. With 4 bases removed from V and 7 bases from J, the gap between germline ends came to 10 bases.

V and J are TRBV7-9 and TRBJ2-2; the D is unclear. Germline V CDR1 and CDR2: SEHNR, FQNEAQ (reference sequence). The CDR3 covers 15 residues. Trimming shortened V by 5 bases and J by 7 bases, and 17 bases separated the two germline ends. In nucleotides, the CDR3 is TGTGCCAGCAGCCCCCCCGTCTCCTACGTCGGGGAGCTGTTTTTT. Translating it yields CASSPPVSYVGELFF. Complete variable domain (other parts from reference TRBV7-9 and TRBJ2-2): DTGVSQNPRHKITKRGQNVTFRCDPISEHNRLYWYRQTLGQGPEFLTYFQNEAQLEKSRLLSDRFSAERPKGSFSTLEIQRTEQGDSAMYLCASSPPVSYVGELFFGEGSRLTVL.

The V and J genes are TRBV28 and TRBJ2-7; D might be TRBD1 (5 bases). The CDR3 consists of 16 residues. The V end lost 5 bases, the J end lost 1 base, and 18 bases lay between the germline ends. Germline V gene lookup returns CDR1 MDHEN and CDR2 SYDVKM. CDR3 bases: TGTGCCAGCAGTGGGGCGGACCGGTACTCTTCCTACGAGCAGTACGTC. Its translation: CASSGADRYSSYEQYV.